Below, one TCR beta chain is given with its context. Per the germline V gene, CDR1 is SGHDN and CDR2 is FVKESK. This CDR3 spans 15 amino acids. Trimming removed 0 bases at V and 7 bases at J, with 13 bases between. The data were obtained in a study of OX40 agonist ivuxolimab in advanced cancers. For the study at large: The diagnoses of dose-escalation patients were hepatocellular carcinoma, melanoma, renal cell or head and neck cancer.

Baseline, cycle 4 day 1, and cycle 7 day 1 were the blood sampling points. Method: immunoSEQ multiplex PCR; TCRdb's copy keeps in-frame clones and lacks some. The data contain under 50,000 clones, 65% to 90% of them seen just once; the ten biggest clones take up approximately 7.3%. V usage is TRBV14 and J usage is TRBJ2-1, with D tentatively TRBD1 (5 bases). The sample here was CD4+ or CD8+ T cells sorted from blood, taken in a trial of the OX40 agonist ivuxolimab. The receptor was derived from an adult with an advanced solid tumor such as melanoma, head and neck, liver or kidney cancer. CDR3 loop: CASSQDRVAKNEQFF. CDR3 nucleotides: TGTGCCAGCAGCCAAGACAGGGTGGCAAAGAATGAGCAGTTCTTC.